The 16 T cell receptor beta chains below all came from one sample that was sequenced in a study of blood T cell repertoires in COVID-19. The repertoire was sequenced with immunoSEQ multiplex PCR; TCRdb's copy has only in-frame clones and lacks some. The data contain 200,000 to 250,000 clones, approximately 84% of them singletons. Sequencing input: peripheral blood. The receptors were gathered from a man aged 45-60 years who had recovered from COVID-19.

The J gene is TRBJ1-1, the V gene TRBV28; a weak D match, TRBD1 (6 bases). The V end was cut by 10 bases, the J end by 4 bases, with 22 bases between. Germline assignment: CDR1 MDHEN and CDR2 SYDVKM. The CDR3 is 15 residues long. This CDR3 is CATLIRTGFITEAFF. The CDR3 DNA is TGTGCCACGTTAATCCGAACAGGGTTTATCACTGAAGCTTTCTTT.

This chain connects TRBV14 to TRBJ2-3; D gene uncertain. The CDR3 runs to 15 residues. V was shortened by 4 bases and J by 5 bases, with 16 bases between the two germline ends. CDR1 and CDR2 (germline): SGHDN, FVKESK. The CDR3 here is CASSRWSPAEDTQYF. CDR3 DNA: TGTGCCAGCAGCCGGTGGTCCCCGGCGGAAGATACGCAGTATTTT.

The chain combines TRBV11-2 with TRBJ2-6; 8 bases map to TRBD1. With V trimmed by 5 bases and J by 6 bases, 3 bases remained unmatched. This CDR3 is 14 amino acids long. Germline V gene lookup returns CDR1 SGHAT and CDR2 FQNNGV. CDR3 protein: CASSGQGAANVLTF. The CDR3 DNA sequence: TGTGCCAGCAGCGGACAGGGTGCGGCCAACGTCCTGACTTTC.

The chain joins TRBV7-9 to TRBJ2-3; D is undetermined. Trimming pared 5 bases from V and 1 base from J, leaving 10 bases between. The germline gives CDR1 SEHNR, CDR2 FQNEAQ (reference sequence). This CDR3 comprises 14 residues. CDR3 nucleotide sequence: TGTGCCAGCAGCCTTTCTGCGGGCACAGATACGCAGTATTTT. Its protein is CASSLSAGTDTQYF. Variable domain in full (rest from reference TRBV7-9 and TRBJ2-3): DTGVSQNPRHKITKRGQNVTFRCDPISEHNRLYWYRQTLGQGPEFLTYFQNEAQLEKSRLLSDRFSAERPKGSFSTLEIQRTEQGDSAMYLCASSLSAGTDTQYFGPGTRLTVL.

This sequence joins TRBV3-1 (or the pseudogene TRBV3-2) and TRBJ2-5, with a tentative D call TRBD2 (6 bases). This CDR3 spans 16 amino acids. In germline, CDR1 is LGHDT, CDR2 YNNKEL (reference sequence). The V gene lost 1 base and the J gene lost 3 bases, with 15 bases spanning the gap. CDR3: CASSQGPAGDKETQYF. In DNA form, the CDR3 reads TGTGCCAGCAGCCAAGGTCCAGCGGGTGATAAAGAGACCCAGTACTTC.

The chain couples TRBV28 to TRBJ1-2, with 10 bases aligning to TRBD1. V was clipped by 7 bases and J by 2 bases; unmatched bases: 7. Germline V gene data show CDR1 as MDHEN and CDR2 as SYDVKM. The CDR3 sequence is 15 residues long. CDR3 in DNA: TGTGCCAGCACCCTGCCGGGACAGGGGAACTATGGCTACACCTTC. This encodes CASTLPGQGNYGYTF.

This clone was counted between two and nine times. For the CDR3, the DNA is TGTGCCAGCAGTTCAGAAACAAGTGGCTACACCTTC. This sequence encodes CASSSETSGYTF. This chain connects TRBV28 to TRBJ1-2; unclear D gene. Germline lookup yields CDR1 MDHEN and CDR2 SYDVKM. This CDR3 comprises 12 residues. Trimming removed 4 bases from V and 7 bases from J, with 10 bases in between.

The genes are TRBV19 and TRBJ1-2; no firm D call. The CDR3 runs 12 residues. Germline V lookup: CDR1 LNHDA, CDR2 SQIVND (reference sequence). Trimming stripped 6 bases from V and 3 bases from J, with 8 bases between. CDR3 nucleotides: TGTGCCAGTAGGCAGTTCGACTATGGCTACACCTTC. Residues: CASRQFDYGYTF.

In its sample, this clone was seen once. The chain combines TRBV7-9 with TRBJ2-1; no reliable D call. Germline CDR1 reads SEHNR; CDR2 reads FQNEAQ (reference sequence). V was shortened by 5 bases and J by 4 bases, with 6 bases between the two germline ends. There are 12 residues in the CDR3. The CDR3 nucleotides read TGTGCCAGCAGCGACTCTTACAATGAGCAGTTCTTC. Translated, it gives CASSDSYNEQFF.

The CDR3 nucleotides read TGTGCCAGCAGCGTAGTAGGAGGACTAAGGGGGGAGCTGTTTTTT. Amino acid sequence: CASSVVGGLRGELFF. The V and J genes are TRBV9 and TRBJ2-2, with a tentative D call TRBD2 (6 bases). Germline-derived CDR1 and CDR2 are SGDLS and YYNGEE. There are 15 residues in the CDR3. V dropped 0 bases and J dropped 8 bases, with 14 bases sitting between them.

The V call is TRBV19, the J call TRBJ2-5, with TRBD2 matching over 14 bases. There are 16 residues in the CDR3. V lost 3 bases and J lost 3; bases outside the gene matches: 3. Looked up from germline, CDR1 is LNHDA and CDR2 is SQIVND (reference sequence). This CDR3 reads CASSISGLAGEETQYF. The CDR3 DNA is TGTGCCAGTAGTATCTCGGGACTAGCGGGAGAAGAGACCCAGTACTTC.

The rearrangement links TRBV7-6 to TRBJ2-3, with 7 bases aligning to TRBD2. The J segment lost 0 bases and the V segment lost 1 base, leaving 4 bases of the junction unmatched. Looked up from germline, CDR1 is SGHVS and CDR2 is FNYEAQ. The CDR3 runs to 16 residues. The DNA for the CDR3 is TGTGCCAGCAGCTTAGAGGGGACTACTAGCACAGATACGCAGTATTTT. This sequence encodes CASSLEGTTSTDTQYF.

This clone has only one observation. The DNA of the CDR3 is TGTGCCAGCAGGCGCCCTCGGAACACTGAAGCTTTCTTT. Translated, it gives CASRRPRNTEAFF. The genes are TRBV6-5 and TRBJ1-1, with no clear D. This CDR3 spans 13 amino acids. V lost 6 bases and J lost 1, with 9 bases in between. Germline CDR1 is MNHEY and CDR2 is SVGAGI.

This chain connects TRBV7-2 to TRBJ2-7; the D is unclear. Deletions cut 2 bases from V and 4 bases from J, with 6 bases between. The CDR3 length is 12 residues. The germline CDR1 and CDR2 sequences are SGHTA and FQGNSA. The CDR3 is CASSLLRYEQYF. DNA of the CDR3: TGTGCCAGCAGCTTATTGAGGTACGAGCAGTACTTC.

This chain uses TRBV30 with TRBJ1-2; TRBD1 is a possible D gene (6 bases). This CDR3 is 13 amino acids long. The germline V and J ends were trimmed by 2 bases and 8 bases, with 15 bases remaining between them. Looked up from germline, CDR1 is GTSNPN and CDR2 is SVGIG (reference sequence). The CDR3 bases are TGTGCCTGGAGTATCACAGGGTACTTGGGCTACACCTTC. Encoded protein: CAWSITGYLGYTF.

The chain carries TRBV29-1 and TRBJ2-1; a possible D gene is TRBD2 (5 bases). This CDR3 is built from 13 residues. V was clipped by 3 bases and J by 9 bases, with 15 bases between them. Germline loops: CDR1 SQVTM, CDR2 ANQGSEA. The CDR3 protein is CSVESSVGSEQFF. As DNA, the CDR3 is TGCAGCGTTGAGAGTAGCGTCGGGTCTGAGCAGTTCTTC.